Listed here are 27 T cell receptor beta chains from one sample, sequenced in a study of shared clonotypes between healthy human individuals. Libraries were prepared by immunoSEQ multiplex PCR; TCRdb keeps only in-frame clonotypes and omits some of them. The sample lists over 2 million clones, 80% to 95% occurring once. Sequenced material: naive CD4+ T cells from PBMCs. Described subset: CD45RA+ positively selected. Receptor source: a man aged 18 to 29 in good health. Some clones in this sample may be carry-over from other donors' samples.

The count of this clone is one. V is TRBV29-1 and J is TRBJ2-3; D ambiguous. CDR1 and CDR2 from the germline V gene are SQVTM and ANQGSEA. The CDR3 length is 11 residues. Trimming removed 6 bases at V and 4 bases at J, with 8 bases between. Written as DNA, the CDR3 is TGCAGCGTCACCTCGGCAGATACGCAGTATTTT. It yields the protein CSVTSADTQYF.

With respect to this clone: At one of its ends the junction is not consistent with the germline gene, which may arise from a read error. The gene calls are TRBV7-3 and TRBJ2-4; D ambiguous. The germline CDR1 and CDR2 sequences are SGHTA and FQGTGA. The CDR3 covers 13 residues. CDR3 bases: TGTGCCAGCACCCCGGACGGAGAAGCGTATGGACACTTC. The encoded protein is CASTPDGEAYGHF.

This chain connects TRBV5-4 to TRBJ2-7; D may be TRBD1 (5 bases). The V gene's germline CDR1 is SGHNT and CDR2 YYREEE (reference sequence). V was trimmed by 2 bases and J by 3 bases, leaving 15 bases between them. The CDR3 has 15 amino acids. The chain's CDR3 is CASSFLGQGSYEQYF. CDR3 sequence (DNA): TGTGCCAGCAGCTTTCTGGGGCAGGGCAGCTACGAGCAGTACTTC.

This sequence joins TRBV6-6 and TRBJ2-7; 7 nucleotides align to TRBD1. V gave up 4 bases and J gave up 6 bases; unmatched junction bases: 3. The CDR3 is made up of 12 amino acids. Germline loops: CDR1 MNHNY, CDR2 SVGAGI (reference sequence). The DNA of the CDR3 is TGTGCCAGCAGTTCGACAGGGACCGAGCAGTACTTC. This codes for CASSSTGTEQYF.

A single count supports this clone. This chain uses TRBV7-8 with TRBJ2-7; no definite D call. CDR3 length equals 13 residues. With 4 bases removed from V and 9 bases from J, the gap between germline ends came to 16 bases. Germline V lookup: CDR1 SGHVS, CDR2 FQNEAQ. The CDR3 DNA reads as TGTGCCAGCAGCTCCCACTGGGCCGGAGTGCAGTACTTC. Encoded protein: CASSSHWAGVQYF.

The CDR3 sequence is CASRNGQGVGPLHF. In DNA form, the CDR3 reads TGTGCCAGCAGGAACGGACAGGGAGTAGGACCCCTCCACTTT. The J gene is TRBJ1-6, the V gene TRBV28, with 8 bases aligning to TRBD1. Germline-derived CDR1 and CDR2 are MDHEN and SYDVKM. With 6 bases clipped from V and 12 bases from J, the junction kept 10 bases outside the gene matches. This CDR3 has 14 residues.

The rearrangement links TRBV4-3 to TRBJ2-6; 8 nucleotides line up with TRBD1. Per germline, CDR1 LGHNA and CDR2 YSLEER. The junction had 5 bases not matched to a gene; V was cut back by 2 bases and J by 2 bases. The CDR3 is made up of 17 amino acids. CDR3 loop: CASSQSTGEAGANVLTF. In DNA, the CDR3 is TGCGCCAGCAGCCAATCGACAGGGGAGGCTGGGGCCAACGTCCTGACTTTC.

V and J are TRBV6-4 and TRBJ2-7; 8 positions match TRBD1. The germline V gene encodes CDR1 MRHNA and CDR2 SNTAGT. CDR3 length equals 14 residues. J gave up 2 bases and V 5 bases, and 5 bases lay outside the gene matches. CDR3 sequence (DNA): TGTGCCAGCAGTCGAGAACAGGGGGCCTACGAGCAGTACTTC. It yields the protein CASSREQGAYEQYF.

The chain joins TRBV4-1 to TRBJ2-1, with TRBD2 matching 10 bases. Germline V gene data show CDR1 as MGHRA and CDR2 as YSYEKL. V trimming: 4 bases; J trimming: 1 base; junction bases outside the gene matches: 19. This CDR3 is 21 amino acids long. The CDR3 coding sequence is TGCGCCAGCAGCCGCTTAGTCCCCTCCCCTAGCGGGAGCGCATCCTACAATGAGCAGTTCTTC. Translation: CASSRLVPSPSGSASYNEQFF.

The chain combines TRBV5-1 with TRBJ1-1; weak D call: TRBD1 (6 bases). Germline V CDR1 and CDR2: SGHRS, YFSETQ. The CDR3 is 17 amino acids. With 3 bases removed from V and 1 base from J, the gap between germline ends came to 19 bases. The DNA for the CDR3 is TGCGCCAGCAGCTCCAGGAGGGGGGCTCTGCCGAACACTGAAGCTTTCTTT. It yields the protein CASSSRRGALPNTEAFF.

This clone was detected only once. This sequence joins TRBV6-1 and TRBJ1-1, with 11 bases identical to TRBD1. Germline CDR1 and CDR2: MNHNS and SASEGT. This CDR3 spans 15 amino acids. The V and J ends lost 4 bases and 1 base, in that order; junction bases with no gene match: 2. CDR3 sequence: CASSAGTGGNTEAFF. The CDR3 DNA sequence: TGTGCCAGCAGTGCAGGGACAGGGGGGAACACTGAAGCTTTCTTT.

This chain links TRBV14 with TRBJ2-2; D uncertain. Trimming took 3 bases from V and 6 from J, leaving 5 bases between them. The CDR3 has 12 amino acids. Germline V lookup: CDR1 SGHDN, CDR2 FVKESK. The CDR3 loop is CASSHRAGELFF. As DNA, the CDR3 is TGTGCCAGCAGCCATCGCGCCGGGGAGCTGTTTTTT.

This chain connects TRBV7-2 to TRBJ2-7; no clear D. Trimming pared 5 bases from V and 0 bases from J, leaving 14 bases between. The CDR3 length is 15 residues. Germline V gene sequence: CDR1 SGHTA, CDR2 FQGNSA. CDR3 sequence reads: CASSTSSTTSYEQYF. CDR3 nucleotide sequence: TGTGCCAGCAGCACATCCTCTACAACCTCCTACGAGCAGTACTTC.

The chain uses TRBV6-1 and TRBJ2-7, with 7 positions matching TRBD2. The V gene end was trimmed by 0 bases and the J gene end by 6 bases; junction bases not matched to a gene: 8. Germline V gene data show CDR1 as MNHNS and CDR2 as SASEGT. This CDR3 is built from 15 residues. CDR3 nucleotides: TGTGCCAGCAGTGAAGCGCATTTTTGGGGGGGCGAGCAGTACTTC. The encoded protein is CASSEAHFWGGEQYF.

The chain has TRBV4-3 and TRBJ2-5; D is undetermined. The CDR3 spans 13 residues. Trimming removed 0 bases from V and 3 bases from J, with 5 bases in between. Looked up from germline, CDR1 is LGHNA and CDR2 is YSLEER. CDR3 loop: CASSQEPEETQYF. The DNA of the CDR3 is TGCGCCAGCAGCCAAGAGCCCGAAGAGACCCAGTACTTC.

V gene TRBV5-1 combines with J gene TRBJ2-3, with 9 bases identical to TRBD2. The CDR3 has 16 amino acids. The J segment lost 0 bases and the V segment lost 5 bases, leaving 7 bases of the junction unmatched. CDR1 and CDR2 from the germline V gene are SGHRS and YFSETQ. CDR3 residues: CASSVSGSYSTDTQYF. Here the CDR3 DNA reads TGCGCCAGCAGTGTTAGCGGGAGTTATAGCACAGATACGCAGTATTTT.

This clone turned up a few times. The J gene is TRBJ1-1, the V gene TRBV28; D gene unclear. Deletions cut 9 bases from V and 1 base from J, with 9 bases between. Germline CDR1 and CDR2: MDHEN and SYDVKM. This CDR3 has 12 amino acids. The CDR3 nucleotides are TGTGCCAGTGTCATGAGGAACACTGAAGCTTTCTTT. This gives the protein CASVMRNTEAFF.

Concerning this clone itself: The sample carries other DNA sequences with the same CDR3. V and J are TRBV5-1 and TRBJ2-5; 7 bases line up with TRBD2. V shed 0 bases and J 5 bases; nucleotides not matched to a gene: 4. The CDR3 runs to 14 residues. Germline-derived CDR1 and CDR2 are SGHRS and YFSETQ. The CDR3 region has the DNA TGCGCCAGCAGCTTGGGCGGGGGTAAGGAGACCCAGTACTTC. Translated, it gives CASSLGGGKETQYF.

The chain joins TRBV5-1 to TRBJ2-6; D is uncertain. This CDR3 contains 18 residues. V was cut by 0 bases and J by 0 bases, with 13 bases left in between. Germline CDR1 reads SGHRS; CDR2 reads YFSETQ. CDR3 DNA sequence: TGCGCCAGCAGCTTGGTGTGGGCCCCCCTCTCTGGGGCCAACGTCCTGACTTTC. Translating gives CASSLVWAPLSGANVLTF. Combining the CDR3 with reference TRBV5-1 and TRBJ2-6 gives the whole variable domain KAGVTQTPRYLIKTRGQQVTLSCSPISGHRSVSWYQQTPGQGLQFLFEYFSETQRNKGNFPGRFSGRQFSNSRSEMNVSTLELGDSALYLCASSLVWAPLSGANVLTFGAGSRLTVL.

CDR3 loop: CASSVGTGRREAFF. The CDR3 bases are TGTGCCAGCAGCGTAGGGACAGGTCGTCGTGAAGCTTTCTTT. This rearrangement joins TRBV9 to TRBJ1-1, with 7 bases lining up with TRBD1. Germline values: CDR1 SGDLS, CDR2 YYNGEE. The CDR3 has 14 amino acids. Trimming at V came to 0 bases and at J to 7 bases, leaving 6 bases not matched to a gene.

The V call is TRBV28, the J call TRBJ2-3; 8 positions agree with TRBD2. Germline V gene lookup returns CDR1 MDHEN and CDR2 SYDVKM. Trimming took 5 bases from V and 0 from J; bases not matched to a gene: 7. The CDR3 consists of 16 residues. This chain's CDR3 is CASSELAGSSTDTQYF. In DNA, the CDR3 is TGTGCCAGCAGTGAGCTAGCGGGTTCTAGCACAGATACGCAGTATTTT.

CDR3 bases: TGTGCCAGCAGCTTGGGGATACCAACCGGGGAGCTGTTTTTT. Translating gives CASSLGIPTGELFF. The chain links TRBV7-9 to TRBJ2-2, with D unclear. CDR1 and CDR2 from the germline V gene are SEHNR and FQNEAQ (reference sequence). CDR3 size: 14 residues. V was cut by 3 bases and J by 5 bases, with 10 bases left in between.

V is TRBV19 and J is TRBJ2-1; 12 bases fit TRBD2. The CDR3 contains 14 residues. Germline-derived CDR1 and CDR2 are LNHDA and SQIVND (reference sequence). The junction had 3 bases not matched to a gene; V was cut back by 7 bases and J by 5 bases. The CDR3 region is CASKRTSGNNEQFF. In DNA form, the CDR3 reads TGTGCCAGTAAGAGGACTAGCGGGAACAATGAGCAGTTCTTC.

V and J are TRBV4-2 and TRBJ2-7, with 15 bases identical to TRBD2. The V and J ends lost 4 bases and 3 bases, in that order; junction bases with no gene match: 10. The CDR3 runs to 18 residues. The V gene's germline CDR1 is LGHNA and CDR2 YNFKEQ. CDR3 nucleotide sequence: TGTGCCAGCAGCCGCGGACTAGCGGGAGGGCCTGAGATCTACGAGCAGTACTTC. Protein product: CASSRGLAGGPEIYEQYF.

This chain uses TRBV7-2 with TRBJ2-7; tentatively, D is TRBD1 or TRBD2 (5 bases each). V dropped 1 base and J dropped 3 bases, with 16 bases sitting between them. This CDR3 spans 16 amino acids. Per germline, CDR1 SGHTA and CDR2 FQGNSA. The chain's CDR3 is CASSLGPADNRYEQYF. In DNA form, the CDR3 reads TGTGCCAGCAGCTTAGGCCCAGCGGACAACCGCTACGAGCAGTACTTC.

The chain is built from TRBV28 and TRBJ2-1, with 8 positions matching TRBD1. CDR3 length: 16 amino acids. The germline gives CDR1 MDHEN, CDR2 SYDVKM. J gave up 5 bases and V 6 bases, and 12 bases lay outside the gene matches. The CDR3 here is CASSLVGQGRNNEQFF. The CDR3 DNA reads as TGTGCCAGCAGCCTTGTCGGACAGGGACGCAACAATGAGCAGTTCTTC.

V gene TRBV19 combines with J gene TRBJ2-7; tentatively, D is TRBD1 or TRBD2 (5 bases each). The CDR3 totals 15 residues. Germline CDR1 reads LNHDA; CDR2 reads SQIVND (reference sequence). Trimming left V 3 bases short and J 2 bases short, with 14 bases between. In nucleotides, the CDR3 is TGTGCCAGTAGTATCCACCCGCCGGGGCCCTACGAGCAGTACTTC. Amino acids: CASSIHPPGPYEQYF.